The 19 T cell receptor beta chains reported below all come from one sample, sequenced in a study of blood T cells in healthy people across ages. Combining a sample-barcoded 5' primer with a J-beta primer mix, a second PCR ran for about 7 to 11 cycles. TCRdb passed the 5' RACE reads through MiXCR, listing each CDR3 protein once. The profile shows roughly 1.6 million distinct CDR3 sequences, 30% to 40% of them singletons. The sequenced material came from blood. The receptors were sampled from a woman under 40 in good health.

This chain links TRBV27 with TRBJ2-7; TRBD1 matches 7 bases. CDR3 length equals 16 residues. Trimming cost V 0 bases and J 2 bases; bases outside gene matches: 7. Germline CDR1 MNHEY, CDR2 SMNVEV (reference sequence). CDR3 sequence reads: CASSLSRDSATYEQYF. The CDR3 nucleotides are TGTGCCAGCAGTTTATCCCGGGACAGCGCTACCTACGAGCAGTACTTC.

Concerning this clonotype: An end of the junction does not agree with germline; a read error may underlie this. The chain joins TRBV10-3 to TRBJ2-3, with a tentative D call TRBD1 (5 bases). The CDR3 sequence is 12 residues long. Germline V gene sequence: CDR1 ENHRY, CDR2 SYGVKD. The CDR3 DNA reads as TGTGCCACTGCCGCCTCCACAGGTACGCAGTATTTT. This codes for CATAASTGTQYF.

This chain joins TRBV6-1 and TRBJ2-1, with D tentatively TRBD2 (7 bases). Germline assignment: CDR1 MNHNS and CDR2 SASEGT. The CDR3 is 13 residues long. V was trimmed by 6 bases and J by 13 bases, leaving 19 bases between them. CDR3 sequence reads: CASRELGGETQFF. Here the CDR3 DNA reads TGTGCCAGCAGAGAACTAGGGGGGGAGACCCAGTTCTTC.

Only a few counts were recorded for this clonotype. The chain recombines TRBV5-1 with TRBJ2-1; 7 nucleotides line up with TRBD2. The junction had 7 bases not matched to a gene; V was cut back by 4 bases and J by 3 bases. The CDR3 has 15 residues. CDR1 SGHRS and CDR2 YFSETQ come from the germline V gene. The CDR3: CASSTVTSSYNEQFF. The CDR3 DNA is TGCGCCAGCAGCACCGTGACTAGCAGCTACAATGAGCAGTTCTTC.

This chain joins TRBV20-1 and TRBJ2-5; D not certain. V was shortened by 3 bases and J by 5 bases, with 13 bases between the two germline ends. Looked up from germline, CDR1 is DFQATT and CDR2 is SNEGSKA (reference sequence). The CDR3 consists of 13 residues. The CDR3: CSASRRNTETQYF. DNA for the CDR3: TGCAGTGCTAGTCGCAGAAACACGGAGACCCAGTACTTC.

The chain carries TRBV6-1 and TRBJ2-7; D uncertain. The germline V gene has CDR1 MNHNS and CDR2 SASEGT. Trimming shortened V by 5 bases and J by 2 bases, and 10 bases separated the two germline ends. This CDR3 has 13 amino acids. DNA for the CDR3: TGTGCCAGCAGTAGTGCAGGTACCTACGAGCAGTACTTC. Amino acid sequence: CASSSAGTYEQYF.

This clonotype was detected ten times or more. This chain uses TRBV7-9 with TRBJ2-7, with a possible D match to TRBD1 (6 bases). V was shortened by 3 bases and J by 9 bases, with 18 bases between the two germline ends. The CDR3 consists of 14 residues. Germline V lookup: CDR1 SEHNR, CDR2 FQNEAQ (reference sequence). CDR3 amino acids: CASSFSGTPFAQYF. For the CDR3, the DNA is TGTGCCAGCAGCTTCTCCGGGACACCATTCGCGCAGTACTTC.

In its sample, this clonotype was seen once. This chain joins TRBV2 and TRBJ2-4; a weak D match, TRBD1 (6 bases). The J call may be in error: the DNA end matches TRBJ2-7 better. Germline loops: CDR1 SNHLY, CDR2 FYNNEI. The CDR3 length is 13 residues. The CDR3 DNA follows: TGTGCCAGCGGCCGGGACATAAACTACGAGCAGTACTTC. Its protein is CASGRDINYEQYF.

The CDR3 reads CASSQGPGQPYEQYF. DNA of the CDR3: TGTGCCAGCAGCCAAGGACCGGGACAACCCTACGAGCAGTACTTC. The chain carries TRBV4-2 and TRBJ2-7, with D possibly being TRBD1 (6 bases). Germline lookup yields CDR1 LGHNA and CDR2 YNFKEQ. V dropped 1 base and J dropped 2 bases, with 12 bases sitting between them. The CDR3 sequence is 15 residues long.

Comments on this clonotype: The germline gene is not matched at one end of the junction; a read error may be the cause. J is TRBJ2-7 and V is TRBV7-6; no definite D call. Judging by the DNA end, TRBJ2-5 fits better; the J call may be wrong. The CDR3 totals 13 residues. The germline CDR1 and CDR2 sequences are SGHVS and FNYEAQ. CDR3 DNA sequence: TGTACCAGCAGCTTACCCCCCGGCGGGACCCAGTACTTC. Protein sequence: CTSSLPPGGTQYF.

As for this clonotype: Since the CDR3 does not end with the conserved phenylalanine or tryptophan, this likely comes from a read error. This chain uses TRBV5-1 with TRBJ2-5; D is perhaps TRBD1 (6 bases). Trimming cost V 3 bases and J 2 bases, with 11 bases left between them. Germline loops: CDR1 SGHRS, CDR2 YFSETQ. The CDR3 contains 14 residues. The chain's CDR3 is CASSSGTPQETQYC. CDR3 sequence (DNA): TGCGCCAGCAGCTCCGGGACACCTCAAGAGACCCAGTACTGC.

Here the CDR3 DNA reads TGCGCCAGCAGCCCCCCGGACGAAGTTGAGACCCAGTACTTC. This encodes CASSPPDEVETQYF. The chain couples TRBV4-1 to TRBJ2-5; D remains unclear. The V gene lost 4 bases and the J gene lost 5 bases, with 14 bases spanning the gap. The CDR3 runs 14 residues. CDR1 and CDR2 from the germline V gene are MGHRA and YSYEKL.

This clonotype was seen a handful of times. The chain uses TRBV10-3 and TRBJ2-7, with D unresolved. V was trimmed by 2 bases and J by 0 bases, leaving 8 bases between them. Looked up from germline, CDR1 is ENHRY and CDR2 is SYGVKD. The CDR3 spans 14 residues. The DNA for the CDR3 is TGTGCCATCAGTGAGAGGGTTAGCTCCTACGAGCAGTACTTC. The encoded protein is CAISERVSSYEQYF.

This clonotype was seen repeatedly, ten times or more. The chain is built from TRBV9 and TRBJ2-3; tentatively, D is TRBD1 (6 bases). This CDR3 has 15 residues. V was trimmed by 0 bases and J by 0 bases, leaving 8 bases between them. Germline V gives CDR1 SGDLS, CDR2 YYNGEE. CDR3 DNA: TGTGCCAGCAGCGTAGACGGGACAAGCACAGATACGCAGTATTTT. Translating it yields CASSVDGTSTDTQYF.

This rearrangement joins TRBV5-4 to TRBJ2-5; D might be TRBD1 or TRBD2, each matching 7 bases. CDR3 length equals 15 residues. V lost 4 bases to trimming and J lost 4 bases, with 17 bases between them. In germline, CDR1 is SGHNT, CDR2 YYREEE (reference sequence). The CDR3 DNA is TGTGCCAGCAGCCCCGGGGGGACAGAGGCAGAGACCCAGTACTTC. This gives the protein CASSPGGTEAETQYF.

The sample holds a few counts of this clonotype. This chain connects TRBV14 to TRBJ1-1; no reliable D call. From germline, CDR1 is SGHDN and CDR2 FVKESK. This CDR3 comprises 14 residues. V was shortened by 1 base and J by 6 bases, with 12 bases between the two germline ends. In nucleotides, the CDR3 is TGTGCCAGCAGCCAAGGGGTTGCGGTGGCTGAAGCTTTCTTT. This codes for CASSQGVAVAEAFF.

In its sample, this clonotype was seen many times. V gene TRBV6-5 combines with J gene TRBJ2-3; 10 nucleotides agree with TRBD1. The CDR3 runs to 15 residues. With V trimmed by 6 bases and J by 4 bases, 7 bases remained unmatched. Per germline, CDR1 MNHEY and CDR2 SVGAGI. CDR3 protein: CASSRTGGLSDTQYF. In DNA, the CDR3 is TGTGCCAGCAGCCGGACAGGGGGTCTTTCAGATACGCAGTATTTT.

The chain couples TRBV5-1 to TRBJ2-1; D not certain. This CDR3 is 14 amino acids long. CDR1 is SGHRS and CDR2 is YFSETQ in the germline V gene. V lost 5 bases and J lost 5, with 14 bases in between. Here the CDR3 reads CASRGASGNNEQFF. CDR3 DNA: TGCGCCAGCAGAGGAGCTAGTGGGAACAATGAGCAGTTCTTC.

The chain is built from TRBV2 and TRBJ2-1; D gene ambiguous. Germline V gene sequence: CDR1 SNHLY, CDR2 FYNNEI. This CDR3 comprises 12 residues. Trimming removed 7 bases from V and 7 bases from J, with 11 bases in between. The CDR3 DNA follows: TGTGCCAGCATGTTAATCGAAAATGAGCAGTTCTTC. Residues: CASMLIENEQFF.